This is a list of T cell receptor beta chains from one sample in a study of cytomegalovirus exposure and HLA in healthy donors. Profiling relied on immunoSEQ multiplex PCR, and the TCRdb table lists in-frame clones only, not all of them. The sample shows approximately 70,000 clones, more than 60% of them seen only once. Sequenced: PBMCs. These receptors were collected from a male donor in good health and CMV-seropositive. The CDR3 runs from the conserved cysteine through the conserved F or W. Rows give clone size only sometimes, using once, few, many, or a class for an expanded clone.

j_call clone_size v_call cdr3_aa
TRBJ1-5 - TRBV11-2 CASSQQESNQPQHF
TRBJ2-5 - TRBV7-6 CASSWGGSGGETQYF
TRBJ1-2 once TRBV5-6 CASSLGGLYGYTF
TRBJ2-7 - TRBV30 CAWSVRYEQYF
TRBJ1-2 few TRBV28 CASSLLAGGRGGYTF
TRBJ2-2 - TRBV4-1 CASSQLEVLNTGELFF
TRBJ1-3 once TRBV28 CASYRQGGSGNTIYF
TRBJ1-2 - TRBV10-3 CAISPQAPNYGYTF
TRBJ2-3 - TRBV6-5 CASRRTGPTYTQYF
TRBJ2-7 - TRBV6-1 CASSRAGATYEQYF
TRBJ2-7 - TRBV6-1 CASSEGQGHEQYF
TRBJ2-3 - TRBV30 CAWSGPLTPTDTQYF
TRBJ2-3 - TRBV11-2 CASSTGWGTDTQYF
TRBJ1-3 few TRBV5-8 CASSLRVFRGLLSGNTIYF
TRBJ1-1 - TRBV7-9 CASSEPGQGGTEAFF
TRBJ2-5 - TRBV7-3 CASSSGQGLGETQYF
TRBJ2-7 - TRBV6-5 CASSYSGAETYEQYF
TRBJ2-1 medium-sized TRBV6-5 CASSYSNSYNEQFF
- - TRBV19 CASSTRLGQVSYEQYF
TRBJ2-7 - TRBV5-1 CASSLGGRAYEQYF
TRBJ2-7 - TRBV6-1 CASSRGAIYEQYF
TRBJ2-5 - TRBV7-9 CAGGGVETQYF
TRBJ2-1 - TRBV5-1 CASSLSIEQFF
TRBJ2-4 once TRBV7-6 CASSSQRTGGLLAKNIQYF
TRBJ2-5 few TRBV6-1 CASSGRGSGQETQYF
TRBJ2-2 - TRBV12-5 CASGSLDRGDTGELFF
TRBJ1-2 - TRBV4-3 CASSQEPGANYGYTF
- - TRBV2 CASSEPGLASYEQYF
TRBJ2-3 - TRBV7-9 CASSRLSGTSRGDTQYF
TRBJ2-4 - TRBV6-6 CASSYSLSGKNIQYF
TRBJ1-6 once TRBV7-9 CASSLADRAPLHF
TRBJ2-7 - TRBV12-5 CASGNRDSPYEQYF
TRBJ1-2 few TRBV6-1 CASSEAGAPQTGYGYTF
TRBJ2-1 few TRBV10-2 CASSELGLAGALWDNEQFF
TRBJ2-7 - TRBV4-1 CASSPGHQNYEQYF
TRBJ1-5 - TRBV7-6 CASSLTGQVNQPQHF
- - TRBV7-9 CASSKGGSYEQYF
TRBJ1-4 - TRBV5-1 CASSLSGLGEKLFF
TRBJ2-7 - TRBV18 CASSPPKGAAYEQYF
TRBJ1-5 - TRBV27 CASSLLTGQNQPQHF
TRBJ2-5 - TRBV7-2 CASSPRTRGVRGEQYF
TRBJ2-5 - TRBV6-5 CASSLSGTSVETQYF
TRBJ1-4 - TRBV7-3 CASSSGAANEKLFF
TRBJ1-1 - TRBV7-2 CASSSPPRTEAFF
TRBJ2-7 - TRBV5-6 CASSFPSFPYEQYF
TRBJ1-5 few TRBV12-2 CASRHNQPQHF